This is a list of T cell receptor beta chains from one sample in a study of blood T cell repertoires in COVID-19. The method was immunoSEQ multiplex PCR; TCRdb's version includes in-frame clones alone and lacks a portion of them. The table records about 200,000 clones, approximately 73% of them present only once. Material for sequencing was PBMCs or T cells enriched from blood (not recorded which). These TCRs come from a woman in her forties or fifties with acute COVID-19. CDR3s include the opening cysteine and the closing phenylalanine or tryptophan. The D gene is left open where the match is weak. Clone size appears in some rows only: once, few, many, or a class for an expanded clone.

CDR3 length	D gene	J gene	clone size	V gene	CDR3 DNA	CDR3 protein
15	.	TRBJ1-6	.	TRBV3-1/TRBV3-2	TGTGCCAGCAACTTACAGGGTGCGAGGAATTCACCCCTCCACTTT	CASNLQGARNSPLHF
15	TRBD1	TRBJ1-3	.	TRBV5-6	TGTGCCAGCAGCAGCGGGACAGGGACTGGAAACACCATATATTTT	CASSSGTGTGNTIYF
15	.	TRBJ1-2	.	TRBV18	TGTGCCAGCTCACCACGCAGGGAGGGGGAGCATGGCTACACCTTC	CASSPRREGEHGYTF
17	TRBD2	TRBJ2-3	.	TRBV4-1	TGCGCCAGCAGCCAAACTCCTTCCGGGGGGGGCACAGATACGCAGTATTTT	CASSQTPSGGGTDTQYF
16	TRBD2	TRBJ2-1	few	TRBV29-1	TGCAGCGTTGAAGGACTAGCGGGGCGGTCCTACAATGAGCAGTTCTTC	CSVEGLAGRSYNEQFF
14	TRBD1	TRBJ1-1	.	TRBV5-1	TGCGCCAGCAGCGACCAACAGGGGGAGGGTGAAGCTTTCTTT	CASSDQQGEGEAFF
13	.	TRBJ2-5	.	TRBV18	TGTGCCAGCTCACCAAGTAATGAGGTGACCCAGTACTTC	CASSPSNEVTQYF
13	.	TRBJ2-1	.	TRBV7-3	TGTGCCAGCAGCCCAGACAGTTACAATGAGCAGTTCTTC	CASSPDSYNEQFF
17	.	TRBJ1-1	.	TRBV5-1	TGCGCCAGCAGCTTGGGCCCCCCCAAGGAGGCGAGGACTGAAGCTTTCTTT	CASSLGPPKEARTEAFF
16	TRBD1	TRBJ1-4	.	TRBV7-2	TGTGCCAGCAGCCCAGCCGGACAGGGTGCTAATGAAAAACTGTTTTTT	CASSPAGQGANEKLFF
14	.	TRBJ2-2	.	TRBV3-1/TRBV3-2	TGTGCCAGCAGCCACTACAGGGCCACCGGGGAGCTGTTTTTT	CASSHYRATGELFF
16	.	TRBJ1-1	few	TRBV10-2	TGCGCCAGCAACGATCCTATAAGGGCGGGGAACACTGAAGCTTTCTTT	CASNDPIRAGNTEAFF
13	.	TRBJ1-1	.	TRBV10-2	TGCGCCAGCAGAGAGATCATGAACACTGAAGCTTTCTTT	CASREIMNTEAFF
15	TRBD1	TRBJ1-5	.	TRBV18	TGTGCCAGCTCACCAGGGACAGGGAGACATCAGCCCCAGCATTTT	CASSPGTGRHQPQHF
12	.	TRBJ1-1	.	TRBV19	TGTGCCAGTAGTTGGGTGGCGGCTGAAGCTTTCTTT	CASSWVAAEAFF
16	TRBD2	TRBJ2-5	few	TRBV4-2	TGTGCCAGCAGCCAAGATGGTAGCGGGGGCGCAGAGACCCAGTACTTC	CASSQDGSGGAETQYF
20	.	TRBJ1-3	.	TRBV18	TGTGCCAGCTCACCCACTAACGGGAGGGTTCGACTGAGCTCTGGAAACACCATATATTTT	CASSPTNGRVRLSSGNTIYF
21	TRBD2	TRBJ2-3	.	TRBV27	TGTGCCAGCAGTTTATACCCTCCAATTAGACTAGCGGGGAGCCTCACAGATACGCAGTATTTT	CASSLYPPIRLAGSLTDTQYF
15	.	TRBJ2-1	.	TRBV28	TGTGCCAGCAGTTTAGCCGGGGGGCCTTTGAATGAGCAGTTCTTC	CASSLAGGPLNEQFF
13	.	TRBJ1-1	once	TRBV7-9	TGTGCCAGCAGCCCTCATACTAACACTGAAGCTTTCTTT	CASSPHTNTEAFF
17	TRBD1	TRBJ1-1	.	TRBV27	TGTGCCAGCATGGGGACAGGGGTTCCCGTGATGAACACTGAAGCTTTCTTT	CASMGTGVPVMNTEAFF
13	TRBD1	TRBJ2-5	.	TRBV7-2	TGTGCCAGCAAAGACAGGGTGGGGGAGACCCAGTACTTC	CASKDRVGETQYF
16	TRBD2	TRBJ2-1	.	TRBV5-1	TGCGCCAGCAGCCCAACTAGCGGGGGCACCTACAATGAGCAGTTCTTC	CASSPTSGGTYNEQFF
11	.	TRBJ1-2	.	TRBV28	TGTGCCAGCAGGGCCAACTATGGCTACACCTTC	CASRANYGYTF
15	TRBD1	TRBJ1-4	.	TRBV6-2/TRBV6-3	TGTGCCAGCACCCCGACAGGGACAAGGTCACAAAAACTGTTTTTT	CASTPTGTRSQKLFF
17	TRBD1	TRBJ2-1	.	TRBV5-1	TGCGCCAGCAGCTTGGGGCACCGGGACAGCGCGATCAATGAGCAGTTCTTC	CASSLGHRDSAINEQFF
14	.	TRBJ1-2	.	TRBV5-1	TGCGCCAGCAGCTTGGGGGGCAAAAGCTATGGCTACACCTTC	CASSLGGKSYGYTF
17	.	TRBJ2-6	.	TRBV19	TGTGCCAGTAGTATGTCCAGGGCCCTATCTGGGGCCAACGTCCTGACTTTC	CASSMSRALSGANVLTF
13	.	TRBJ1-1	.	TRBV30	TGTGCCTGGAGTGTTTGGGGGGGCACTGAAGCTTTCTTT	CAWSVWGGTEAFF
14	.	TRBJ2-5	.	TRBV7-2	TGTGCCAGCAGCTTAAGAGGCAGGGTGGAGACCCAGTACTTC	CASSLRGRVETQYF
12	.	TRBJ1-2	.	TRBV28	TGTGCCAGCAACGTACAGGGAACGGGCTACACCTTC	CASNVQGTGYTF
15	.	TRBJ1-5	.	TRBV28	TGTGCCAGCAGTTTCGCGGGACCTAGCAATCAGCCCCAGCATTTT	CASSFAGPSNQPQHF
14	TRBD2	TRBJ2-3	.	TRBV7-8	TGTGCCAGCAGCTATAGCGGGGGGGCAGATACGCAGTATTTT	CASSYSGGADTQYF
16	TRBD1	TRBJ1-6	few	TRBV4-3	TGCGCCAGCAGCCAAGACCGGACAGGGGACAATTCACCCCTCCACTTT	CASSQDRTGDNSPLHF
14	TRBD1	TRBJ1-1	.	TRBV18	TGTGCCAGCTCACCTCAGGGGGCTAACACTGAAGCTTTCTTT	CASSPQGANTEAFF
14	.	TRBJ2-2	.	TRBV7-2	TGTGCCAGCAGCTCCCTACTTAACACCGGGGAGCTGTTTTTT	CASSSLLNTGELFF
17	TRBD1	TRBJ2-6	.	TRBV2	TGTGCCAGCAGTCGGACAGGGGGTAGCTCTGGGGCCAACGTCCTGACTTTC	CASSRTGGSSGANVLTF
15	TRBD1	TRBJ1-4	.	TRBV30	TGTGCCTGGAGTGCCCAGGGGGCGAGGAGTGAAAAACTGTTTTTT	CAWSAQGARSEKLFF
12	.	TRBJ1-2	once	TRBV5-1	TGCGCCAGCAGTCGGGTCGGGAGTGGCTACACCTTC	CASSRVGSGYTF
14	TRBD1	TRBJ2-1	.	TRBV19	TGTGCCAGTAGTAAGCAGGGGGATTCCAATGAGCAGTTCTTC	CASSKQGDSNEQFF
14	TRBD1	TRBJ1-2	.	TRBV28	TGTGCCAGCAGTCCCGTCGGGACAGGCTATGGCTACACCTTC	CASSPVGTGYGYTF
14	.	TRBJ1-3	.	TRBV29-1	TGCAGCGCCGCTGGGACTCCCACTGGAAACACCATATATTTT	CSAAGTPTGNTIYF
14	.	TRBJ1-1	few	TRBV5-4	TGTGCCGGCCAGCTGGTGGGCATGAACACTGAAGCTTTCTTT	CAGQLVGMNTEAFF
14	.	TRBJ1-3	many	TRBV5-1	TGCGCCAGCAGCACCCTGTCAGGGGGAAACACCATATATTTT	CASSTLSGGNTIYF
15	.	TRBJ2-1	.	TRBV9	TGTGCCAGCAGCGTAAGCCCCTCGGTTTTGTCTGAGCAGTTCTTC	CASSVSPSVLSEQFF